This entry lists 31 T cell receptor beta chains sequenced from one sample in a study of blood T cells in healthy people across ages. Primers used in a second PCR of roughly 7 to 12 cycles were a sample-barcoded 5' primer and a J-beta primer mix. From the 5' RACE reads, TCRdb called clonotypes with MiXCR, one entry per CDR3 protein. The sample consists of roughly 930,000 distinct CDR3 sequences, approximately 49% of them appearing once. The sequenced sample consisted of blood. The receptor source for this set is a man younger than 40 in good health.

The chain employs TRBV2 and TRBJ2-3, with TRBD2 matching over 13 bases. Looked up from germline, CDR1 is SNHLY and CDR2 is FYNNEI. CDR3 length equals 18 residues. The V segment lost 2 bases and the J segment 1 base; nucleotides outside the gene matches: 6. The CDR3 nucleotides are TGTGCCAGCAGTGAATCACTAGCGGGGGGGTGGGGCACAGATACGCAGTATTTT. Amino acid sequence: CASSESLAGGWGTDTQYF.

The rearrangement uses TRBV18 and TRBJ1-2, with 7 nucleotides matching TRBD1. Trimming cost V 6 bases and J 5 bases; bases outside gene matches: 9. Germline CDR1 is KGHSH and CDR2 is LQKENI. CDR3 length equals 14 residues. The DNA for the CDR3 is TGTGCCAGCTCTTCTACCGGGACAGATTATGGCTACACCTTC. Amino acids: CASSSTGTDYGYTF.

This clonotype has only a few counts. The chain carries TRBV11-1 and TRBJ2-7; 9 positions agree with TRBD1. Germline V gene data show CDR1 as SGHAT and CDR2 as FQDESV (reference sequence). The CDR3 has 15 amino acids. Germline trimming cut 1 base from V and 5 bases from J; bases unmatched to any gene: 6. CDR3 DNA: TGTGCCAGCAGCTTAGTCGGACAGGGGTCCCACGAGCAGTACTTC. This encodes CASSLVGQGSHEQYF.

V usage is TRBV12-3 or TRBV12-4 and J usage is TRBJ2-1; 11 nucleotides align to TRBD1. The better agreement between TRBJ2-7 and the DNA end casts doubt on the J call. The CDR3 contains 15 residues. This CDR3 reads CASRAGQGDYNEQYF. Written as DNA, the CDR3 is TGTGCCAGCAGAGCGGGACAGGGGGACTACAATGAGCAGTACTTC.

The CDR3 reads CASSLVDRNTGELFF. CDR3 DNA: TGTGCCAGCAGCTTGGTGGACAGGAACACCGGGGAGCTGTTTTTT. V and J are TRBV7-2 and TRBJ2-2; a possible D gene is TRBD1 (6 bases). V lost 3 bases and J lost 1, with 9 bases in between. This CDR3 region has 15 residues. Germline V CDR1 and CDR2: SGHTA, FQGNSA.

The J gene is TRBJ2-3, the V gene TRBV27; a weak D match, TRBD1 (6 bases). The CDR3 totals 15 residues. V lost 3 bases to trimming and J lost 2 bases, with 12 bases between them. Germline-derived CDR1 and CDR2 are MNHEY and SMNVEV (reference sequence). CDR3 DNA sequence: TGTGCCAGCAGTTTCCGACAGGACCTCACAGATACGCAGTATTTT. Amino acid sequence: CASSFRQDLTDTQYF.

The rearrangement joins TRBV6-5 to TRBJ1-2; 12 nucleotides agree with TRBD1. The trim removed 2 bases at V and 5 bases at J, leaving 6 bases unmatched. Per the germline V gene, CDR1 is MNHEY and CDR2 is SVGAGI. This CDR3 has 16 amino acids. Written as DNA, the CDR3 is TGTGCCAGCAGTTACGGGGGACAGGGGGCTTTTTATGGCTACACCTTC. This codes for CASSYGGQGAFYGYTF.

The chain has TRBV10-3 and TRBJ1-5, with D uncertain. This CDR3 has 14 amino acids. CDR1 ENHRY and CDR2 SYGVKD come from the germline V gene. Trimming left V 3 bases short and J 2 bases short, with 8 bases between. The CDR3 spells CAISDEGRNQPQHF. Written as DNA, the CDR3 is TGTGCCATCAGTGATGAAGGGCGCAATCAGCCCCAGCATTTT.

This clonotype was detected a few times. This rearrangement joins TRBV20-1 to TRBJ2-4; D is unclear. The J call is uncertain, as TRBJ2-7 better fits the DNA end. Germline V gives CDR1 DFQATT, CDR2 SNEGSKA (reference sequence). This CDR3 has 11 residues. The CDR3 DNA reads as TGCAGTGCTAGAGATTTCTACGAGCAGTACTTC. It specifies CSARDFYEQYF.

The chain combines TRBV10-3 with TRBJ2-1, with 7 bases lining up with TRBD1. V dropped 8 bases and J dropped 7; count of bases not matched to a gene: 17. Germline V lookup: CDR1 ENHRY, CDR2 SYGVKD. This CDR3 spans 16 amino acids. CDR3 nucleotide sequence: TGTGCCATCCAGAGCGTCAAACAGGGGAGTGGAAATGAGCAGTTCTTC. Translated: CAIQSVKQGSGNEQFF.

CDR3 nucleotides: TGTGCCAGCAGCTTAGGGCGGTTCACAGATACGCAGTATTTT. Translating gives CASSLGRFTDTQYF. The rearrangement joins TRBV7-2 to TRBJ2-3; no firm D call. Germline CDR1 SGHTA, CDR2 FQGNSA. V was pared by 1 base and J by 2 bases, with 7 bases between. The CDR3 contains 14 residues.

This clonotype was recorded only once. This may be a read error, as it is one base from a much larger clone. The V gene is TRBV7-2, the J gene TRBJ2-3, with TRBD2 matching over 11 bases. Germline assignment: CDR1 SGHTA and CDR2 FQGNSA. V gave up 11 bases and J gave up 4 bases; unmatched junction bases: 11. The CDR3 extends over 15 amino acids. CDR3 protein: CAGGLAGGGADTQYF. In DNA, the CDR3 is TGTGCCGGCGGTCTAGCGGGGGGTGGCGCAGATACGCAGTATTTT.

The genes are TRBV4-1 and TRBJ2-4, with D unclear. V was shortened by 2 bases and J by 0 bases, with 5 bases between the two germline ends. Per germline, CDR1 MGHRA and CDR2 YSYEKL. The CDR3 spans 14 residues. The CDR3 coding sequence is TGCGCCAGCAGCCAAAGGACAGCCAAAAACATTCAGTACTTC. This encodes CASSQRTAKNIQYF.

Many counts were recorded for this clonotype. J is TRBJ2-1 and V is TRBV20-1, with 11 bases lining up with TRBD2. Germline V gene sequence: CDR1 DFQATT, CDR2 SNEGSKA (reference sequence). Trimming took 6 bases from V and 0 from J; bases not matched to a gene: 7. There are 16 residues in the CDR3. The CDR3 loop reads CSAPRLAGSSYNEQFF. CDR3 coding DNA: TGCAGTGCGCCCCGACTAGCGGGAAGCTCCTACAATGAGCAGTTCTTC.

The CDR3 reads CASSDSPARETQYF. CDR3 in DNA: TGTGCCAGCAGTGACTCTCCAGCCCGGGAGACCCAGTACTTC. V and J are TRBV2 and TRBJ2-7; D not certain. The DNA end is more similar to TRBJ2-5, so the J call may be wrong. In germline, CDR1 is SNHLY, CDR2 FYNNEI. This CDR3 is 14 amino acids long.

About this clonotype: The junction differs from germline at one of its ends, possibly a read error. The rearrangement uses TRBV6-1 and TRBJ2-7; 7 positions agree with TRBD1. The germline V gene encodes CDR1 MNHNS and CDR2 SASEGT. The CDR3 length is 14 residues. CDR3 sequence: CAGSRNRGTYEQYF. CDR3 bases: TGTGCCGGCAGTAGAAACAGGGGAACCTACGAGCAGTACTTC.

The chain's CDR3 is CASSPGTGPEKLFF. The CDR3 DNA follows: TGTGCCAGCAGCCCTGGGACAGGGCCGGAAAAACTGTTTTTT. The chain recombines TRBV7-2 with TRBJ1-4; 9 nucleotides match TRBD1. Germline CDR1 and CDR2: SGHTA and FQGNSA. The CDR3 is 14 amino acids. The V and J ends lost 5 bases and 8 bases, in that order; junction bases with no gene match: 6.

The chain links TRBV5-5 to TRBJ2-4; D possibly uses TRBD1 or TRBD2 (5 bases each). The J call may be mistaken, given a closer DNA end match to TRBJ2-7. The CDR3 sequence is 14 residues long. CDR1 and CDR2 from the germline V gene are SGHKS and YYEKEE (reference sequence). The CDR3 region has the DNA TGTGCCAGCAGCTGGGGGACGGATGCCTACGAGCAGTACTTC. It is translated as CASSWGTDAYEQYF.

CDR3 region: CASSKALYGDTVNQPQHF. DNA of the CDR3: TGTGCCAGCAGCAAAGCGCTTTATGGGGACACCGTCAATCAGCCCCAGCATTTT. The chain couples TRBV21-1 to TRBJ1-5; the table assigns TRBD1, which was not confirmed against the DNA. TRBV21-1 represents a pseudogene. The CDR3 covers 18 residues.

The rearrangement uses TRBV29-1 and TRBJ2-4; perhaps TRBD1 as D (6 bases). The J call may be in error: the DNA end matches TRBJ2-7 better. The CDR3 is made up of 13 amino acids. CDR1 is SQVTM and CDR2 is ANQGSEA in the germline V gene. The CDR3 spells CSVHDRLTYEQYF. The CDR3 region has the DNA TGCAGCGTTCACGACAGGCTAACCTACGAGCAGTACTTC.

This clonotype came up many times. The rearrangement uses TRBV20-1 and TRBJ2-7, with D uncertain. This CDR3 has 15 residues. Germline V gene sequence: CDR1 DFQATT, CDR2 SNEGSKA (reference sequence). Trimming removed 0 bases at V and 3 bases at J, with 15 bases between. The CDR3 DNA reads TGCAGTGCTAGAGATCAGGCCCCTTTCGGCTACGAGCAGTACTTC. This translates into CSARDQAPFGYEQYF.

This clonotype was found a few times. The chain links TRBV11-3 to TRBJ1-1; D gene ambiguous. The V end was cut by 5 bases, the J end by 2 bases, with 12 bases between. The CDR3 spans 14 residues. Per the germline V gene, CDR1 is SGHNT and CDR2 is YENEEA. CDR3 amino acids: CASSPGTDNTEAFF. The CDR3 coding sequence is TGTGCCAGCAGCCCAGGCACAGATAACACTGAAGCTTTCTTT.

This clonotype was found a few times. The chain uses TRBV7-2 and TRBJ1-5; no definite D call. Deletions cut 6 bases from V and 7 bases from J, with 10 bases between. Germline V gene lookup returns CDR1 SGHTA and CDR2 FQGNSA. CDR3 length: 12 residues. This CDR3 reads CASSLRDQPQHF. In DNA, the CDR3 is TGTGCCAGCAGTTTGCGAGACCAGCCCCAGCATTTT.

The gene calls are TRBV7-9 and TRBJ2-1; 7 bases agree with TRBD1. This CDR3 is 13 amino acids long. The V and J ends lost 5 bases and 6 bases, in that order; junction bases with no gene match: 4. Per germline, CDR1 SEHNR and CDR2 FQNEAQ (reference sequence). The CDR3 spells CASSPGTANEQFF. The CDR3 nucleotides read TGTGCCAGCAGCCCCGGGACAGCCAATGAGCAGTTCTTC. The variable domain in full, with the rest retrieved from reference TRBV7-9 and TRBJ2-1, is DTGVSQNPRHKITKRGQNVTFRCDPISEHNRLYWYRQTLGQGPEFLTYFQNEAQLEKSRLLSDRFSAERPKGSFSTLEIQRTEQGDSAMYLCASSPGTANEQFFGPGTRLTVL.

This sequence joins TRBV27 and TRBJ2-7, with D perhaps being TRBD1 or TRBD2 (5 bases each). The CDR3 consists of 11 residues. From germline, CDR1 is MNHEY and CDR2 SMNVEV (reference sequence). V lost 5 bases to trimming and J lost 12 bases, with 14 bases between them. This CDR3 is CASSKKGTRYF. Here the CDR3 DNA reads TGTGCCAGCAGTAAGAAGGGGACCCGGTACTTC.

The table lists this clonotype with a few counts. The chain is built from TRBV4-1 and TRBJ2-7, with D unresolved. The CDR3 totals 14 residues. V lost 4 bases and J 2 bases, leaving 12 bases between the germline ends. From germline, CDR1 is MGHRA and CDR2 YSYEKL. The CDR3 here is CASSLSQVTYEQYF. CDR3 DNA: TGCGCCAGCAGCCTCTCCCAGGTTACCTACGAGCAGTACTTC.

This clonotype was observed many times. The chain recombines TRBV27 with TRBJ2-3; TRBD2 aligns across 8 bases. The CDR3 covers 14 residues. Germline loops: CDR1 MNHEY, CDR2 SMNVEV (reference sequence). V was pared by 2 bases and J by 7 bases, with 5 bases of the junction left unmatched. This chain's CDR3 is CASSLGGGRNTQYF. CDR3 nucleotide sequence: TGTGCCAGCAGTTTAGGCGGGGGGAGGAATACGCAGTATTTT.

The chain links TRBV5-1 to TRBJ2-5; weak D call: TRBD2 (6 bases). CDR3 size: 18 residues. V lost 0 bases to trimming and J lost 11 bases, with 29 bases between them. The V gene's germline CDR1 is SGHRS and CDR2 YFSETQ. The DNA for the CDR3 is TGCGCCAGCAGCTTGGTCATACCGACCGGGACCCCGGGAGATGAGCAGTACTTC. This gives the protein CASSLVIPTGTPGDEQYF.

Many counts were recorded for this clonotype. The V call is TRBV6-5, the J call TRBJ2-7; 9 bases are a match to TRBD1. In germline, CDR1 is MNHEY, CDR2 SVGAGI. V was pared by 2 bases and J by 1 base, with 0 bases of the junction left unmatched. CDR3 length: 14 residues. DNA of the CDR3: TGTGCCAGCAGTTACGACAGGGGGTCCTACGAGCAGTACTTC. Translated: CASSYDRGSYEQYF.

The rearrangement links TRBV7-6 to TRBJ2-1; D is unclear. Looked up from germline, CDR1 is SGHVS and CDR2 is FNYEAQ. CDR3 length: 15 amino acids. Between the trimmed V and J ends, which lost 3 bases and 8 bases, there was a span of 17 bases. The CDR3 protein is CASSFRPPTMDEQFF. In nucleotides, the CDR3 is TGTGCCAGCAGCTTTCGACCGCCTACCATGGATGAGCAGTTCTTC. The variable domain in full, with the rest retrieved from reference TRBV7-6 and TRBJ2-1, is GAGVSQSPRYKVTKRGQDVALRCDPISGHVSLYWYRQALGQGPEFLTYFNYEAQQDKSGLPNDRFSAERPEGSISTLTIQRTEQRDSAMYRCASSFRPPTMDEQFFGPGTRLTVL.

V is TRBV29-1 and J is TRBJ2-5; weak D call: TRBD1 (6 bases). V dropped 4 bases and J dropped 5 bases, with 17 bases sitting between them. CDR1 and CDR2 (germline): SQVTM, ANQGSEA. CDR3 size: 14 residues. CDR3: CSVATLTGSETQYF. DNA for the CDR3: TGCAGCGTTGCTACATTGACAGGCAGCGAGACCCAGTACTTC. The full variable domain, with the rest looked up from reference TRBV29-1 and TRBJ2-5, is SAVISQKPSRDICQRGTSLTIQCQVDSQVTMMFWYRQQPGQSLTLIATANQGSEATYESGFVIDKFPISRPNLTFSTLTVSNMSPEDSSIYLCSVATLTGSETQYFGPGTRLLVL.